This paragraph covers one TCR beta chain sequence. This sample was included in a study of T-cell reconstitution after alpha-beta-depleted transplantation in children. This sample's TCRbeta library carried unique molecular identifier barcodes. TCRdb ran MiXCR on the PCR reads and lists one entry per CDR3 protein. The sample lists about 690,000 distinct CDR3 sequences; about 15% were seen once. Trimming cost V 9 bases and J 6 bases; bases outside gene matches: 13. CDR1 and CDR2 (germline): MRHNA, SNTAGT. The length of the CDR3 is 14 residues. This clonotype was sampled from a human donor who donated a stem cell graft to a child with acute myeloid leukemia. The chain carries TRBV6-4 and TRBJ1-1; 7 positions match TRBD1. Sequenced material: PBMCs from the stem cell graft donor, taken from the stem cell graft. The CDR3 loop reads CARWKETGYPEAFF. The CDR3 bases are TGTGCCAGATGGAAGGAGACAGGGTACCCTGAAGCTTTCTTT.